The 19 T cell receptor beta chains below all came from one sample that was sequenced in a study of cytomegalovirus exposure and HLA in healthy donors. This PCR relied on a set of 60 Vbeta primers and 13 Jbeta primers. Method: immunoSEQ multiplex PCR; TCRdb's copy keeps in-frame clones and lacks some. Its listing shows more than 50,000 clones. The source material was PBMCs. The source is a man in his late teens or twenties in good health and CMV-seropositive.

V and J are TRBV5-3 and TRBJ1-3; D is undetermined. TRBV5-3 is recorded as an ORF, its role being uncertain. V lost 3 bases to trimming and J lost 4 bases, with 5 bases between them. CDR3 length equals 12 residues. The CDR3 DNA reads TGTGCCAGAAGCTGGCGGGGAAACACCATATATTTT. Translation gives CARSWRGNTIYF.

The V and J genes are TRBV2 and TRBJ1-2; D is perhaps TRBD1 (6 bases). The CDR3 length is 14 residues. The ends were cut back, 6 bases at V and 0 bases at J, with 11 bases in the middle. The germline gives CDR1 SNHLY, CDR2 FYNNEI. DNA for the CDR3: TGTGCCAGCAGAAAGGACAGTACTAACTATGGCTACACCTTC. This translates into CASRKDSTNYGYTF.

The chain has TRBV6-5 and TRBJ2-1, with D unresolved. V lost 0 bases, J lost 5 bases, and 11 bases lay in between. This CDR3 comprises 15 residues. CDR1 and CDR2 from the germline V gene are MNHEY and SVGAGI. The CDR3 region has the DNA TGTGCCAGCAGTTACTCTATGAACACCAACAATGAGCAGTTCTTC. It codes for CASSYSMNTNNEQFF.

The rearrangement links TRBV29-1 to TRBJ2-7, with D tentatively TRBD1 (5 bases). CDR3 length: 12 amino acids. Germline CDR1 and CDR2: SQVTM and ANQGSEA. Trimming took off 7 bases at V and 4 bases at J, with 14 bases between the two ends. The CDR3 DNA is TGCAGCGCCGGACACTCTGGTTACGAGCAGTACTTC. It is translated as CSAGHSGYEQYF.

The genes are TRBV5-4 and TRBJ2-5; 11 bases match TRBD1. The junction had 5 bases not matched to a gene; V was cut back by 3 bases and J by 4 bases. The CDR3 is 15 amino acids. Germline V lookup: CDR1 SGHNT, CDR2 YYREEE (reference sequence). The CDR3 DNA reads as TGTGCCAGCAGCTCCGGGACAGGGGGGGGAGAGACCCAGTACTTC. Translation gives CASSSGTGGGETQYF.

This chain joins TRBV6-6 and TRBJ1-5; D may be TRBD1 (5 bases). This CDR3 is built from 14 residues. Germline CDR1 reads MNHNY; CDR2 reads SVGAGI (reference sequence). Deletions cut 8 bases from V and 2 bases from J, with 13 bases between. CDR3: CASSLGGGNQPQHF. The CDR3 DNA reads TGTGCCAGCTCCCTTGGGGGGGGCAATCAGCCCCAGCATTTT.

This chain connects TRBV6-5 to TRBJ2-3; perhaps TRBD1 as D (5 bases). CDR1 is MNHEY, CDR2 SVGAGI, per germline. Trimming removed 2 bases from V and 3 bases from J, with 9 bases in between. The CDR3 loop spans 14 amino acids. The CDR3 DNA reads as TGTGCCAGCAGTTACCAAAGGGGAACAGATACGCAGTATTTT. Amino acids: CASSYQRGTDTQYF.

The genes are TRBV7-9 and TRBJ2-2; D gene unclear. The CDR3 length is 16 residues. V was shortened by 3 bases and J by 0 bases, with 11 bases between the two germline ends. Germline CDR1 is SEHNR and CDR2 is FQNEAQ (reference sequence). CDR3 sequence reads: CASSLDYGSNTGELFF. In nucleotides, the CDR3 is TGTGCCAGCAGCTTGGATTACGGGTCGAACACCGGGGAGCTGTTTTTT.

The V gene is TRBV29-1, the J gene TRBJ2-7, with 8 bases identical to TRBD2. The CDR3 spans 14 residues. J gave up 0 bases and V 6 bases, and 7 bases lay outside the gene matches. CDR1 SQVTM and CDR2 ANQGSEA come from the germline V gene. This CDR3 is CSVASGRNSYEQYF. As DNA, the CDR3 is TGCAGCGTAGCTAGCGGGCGAAACTCCTACGAGCAGTACTTC.

V gene TRBV4-1 combines with J gene TRBJ2-2; 7 bases fit TRBD2. This CDR3 is 16 amino acids long. Germline V gene lookup returns CDR1 MGHRA and CDR2 YSYEKL. Trimming took 1 base from V and 3 from J; bases not matched to a gene: 5. The CDR3 DNA reads as TGCGCCAGCAGCCAAGGTTTCAGCGGGGACACCGGGGAGCTGTTTTTT. Translating gives CASSQGFSGDTGELFF.

The rearrangement uses TRBV19 and TRBJ2-6, with D perhaps TRBD1 (6 bases). The germline V gene has CDR1 LNHDA and CDR2 SQIVND (reference sequence). V lost 1 base and J 4 bases, leaving 14 bases between the germline ends. The CDR3 is made up of 17 amino acids. The CDR3 protein is CASSIGGPGVGANVLTF. In nucleotides, the CDR3 is TGTGCCAGTAGTATAGGGGGCCCAGGGGTAGGGGCCAACGTCCTGACTTTC.

CDR3: CASSSQTGAVGNEQYF. Written as DNA, the CDR3 is TGCGCCAGCAGCTCCCAGACAGGGGCGGTCGGTAACGAGCAGTACTTC. The chain carries TRBV5-1 and TRBJ2-7; 8 bases match TRBD1. The CDR3 contains 16 residues. Per germline, CDR1 SGHRS and CDR2 YFSETQ. V lost 3 bases and J lost 5; bases outside the gene matches: 13.

In nucleotides, the CDR3 is TGTGCCAGCAGAGCCGGGACTAGCGGCCAATACGAGCAGTACTTC. Translating gives CASRAGTSGQYEQYF. V is TRBV2 and J is TRBJ2-7; 11 bases are a match to TRBD2. This CDR3 comprises 15 residues. Germline V gene sequence: CDR1 SNHLY, CDR2 FYNNEI. V lost 6 bases to trimming and J lost 4 bases; unmatched junction nucleotides: 8.

J is TRBJ2-5 and V is TRBV7-9; a possible D gene is TRBD1 (6 bases). Trimming took 5 bases from V and 7 from J, leaving 14 bases between them. CDR1 and CDR2 from the germline V gene are SEHNR and FQNEAQ (reference sequence). CDR3 length equals 13 residues. CDR3 bases: TGTGCCAGCAGCCCGACAGGCCTAGGGACCCAGTACTTC. It encodes CASSPTGLGTQYF.

The rearrangement links TRBV7-9 to TRBJ1-6, with TRBD1 matching over 7 bases. Looked up from germline, CDR1 is SEHNR and CDR2 is FQNEAQ (reference sequence). This CDR3 has 15 amino acids. Trimming took 7 bases from V and 4 from J; bases not matched to a gene: 7. The CDR3 coding sequence is TGTGCCAGCAACCGACAGGGACGTTATAATTCACCCCTCCACTTT. It yields the protein CASNRQGRYNSPLHF.

This chain uses TRBV27 with TRBJ1-1; maybe TRBD1 (5 bases). Germline loops: CDR1 MNHEY, CDR2 SMNVEV (reference sequence). Trimming took 0 bases from V and 0 from J, leaving 11 bases between them. CDR3 length: 16 amino acids. CDR3 loop: CASSLSSHRLNTEAFF. In DNA, the CDR3 is TGTGCCAGCAGTTTATCTAGCCACAGGTTGAACACTGAAGCTTTCTTT.

The CDR3 coding sequence is TGTGCCAGCAGCTTAGTGATTTCCAGGGCCGTCGGGGAGCTGTTTTTT. This encodes CASSLVISRAVGELFF. This chain joins TRBV7-8 and TRBJ2-2, with D tentatively TRBD1 (5 bases). The germline V gene has CDR1 SGHVS and CDR2 FQNEAQ. The ends were cut back, 1 base at V and 7 bases at J, with 16 bases in the middle. The CDR3 spans 16 residues.

This clone shows up as medium-sized by frequency. J is TRBJ2-7 and V is TRBV5-1, with D perhaps TRBD2 (5 bases). The V end lost 7 bases, the J end lost 7 bases, and 21 bases lay between the germline ends. This CDR3 is built from 14 residues. From germline, CDR1 is SGHRS and CDR2 YFSETQ. The CDR3 sequence: CASFLGEAHQEQYF. CDR3 nucleotides: TGCGCCAGCTTCTTGGGAGAGGCCCACCAGGAGCAGTACTTC. Drawing the rest from reference TRBV5-1 and TRBJ2-7, the complete variable domain is KAGVTQTPRYLIKTRGQQVTLSCSPISGHRSVSWYQQTPGQGLQFLFEYFSETQRNKGNFPGRFSGRQFSNSRSEMNVSTLELGDSALYLCASFLGEAHQEQYFGPGTRLTVT.

V is TRBV9 and J is TRBJ2-3; D is possibly TRBD2 (5 bases). The CDR3 consists of 14 residues. CDR1 is SGDLS, CDR2 YYNGEE, per germline. V was shortened by 5 bases and J by 1 base, with 11 bases between the two germline ends. CDR3 amino acids: CASSRSGGTDTQYF. For the CDR3, the DNA is TGTGCCAGCAGTAGGAGCGGAGGCACAGATACGCAGTATTTT.